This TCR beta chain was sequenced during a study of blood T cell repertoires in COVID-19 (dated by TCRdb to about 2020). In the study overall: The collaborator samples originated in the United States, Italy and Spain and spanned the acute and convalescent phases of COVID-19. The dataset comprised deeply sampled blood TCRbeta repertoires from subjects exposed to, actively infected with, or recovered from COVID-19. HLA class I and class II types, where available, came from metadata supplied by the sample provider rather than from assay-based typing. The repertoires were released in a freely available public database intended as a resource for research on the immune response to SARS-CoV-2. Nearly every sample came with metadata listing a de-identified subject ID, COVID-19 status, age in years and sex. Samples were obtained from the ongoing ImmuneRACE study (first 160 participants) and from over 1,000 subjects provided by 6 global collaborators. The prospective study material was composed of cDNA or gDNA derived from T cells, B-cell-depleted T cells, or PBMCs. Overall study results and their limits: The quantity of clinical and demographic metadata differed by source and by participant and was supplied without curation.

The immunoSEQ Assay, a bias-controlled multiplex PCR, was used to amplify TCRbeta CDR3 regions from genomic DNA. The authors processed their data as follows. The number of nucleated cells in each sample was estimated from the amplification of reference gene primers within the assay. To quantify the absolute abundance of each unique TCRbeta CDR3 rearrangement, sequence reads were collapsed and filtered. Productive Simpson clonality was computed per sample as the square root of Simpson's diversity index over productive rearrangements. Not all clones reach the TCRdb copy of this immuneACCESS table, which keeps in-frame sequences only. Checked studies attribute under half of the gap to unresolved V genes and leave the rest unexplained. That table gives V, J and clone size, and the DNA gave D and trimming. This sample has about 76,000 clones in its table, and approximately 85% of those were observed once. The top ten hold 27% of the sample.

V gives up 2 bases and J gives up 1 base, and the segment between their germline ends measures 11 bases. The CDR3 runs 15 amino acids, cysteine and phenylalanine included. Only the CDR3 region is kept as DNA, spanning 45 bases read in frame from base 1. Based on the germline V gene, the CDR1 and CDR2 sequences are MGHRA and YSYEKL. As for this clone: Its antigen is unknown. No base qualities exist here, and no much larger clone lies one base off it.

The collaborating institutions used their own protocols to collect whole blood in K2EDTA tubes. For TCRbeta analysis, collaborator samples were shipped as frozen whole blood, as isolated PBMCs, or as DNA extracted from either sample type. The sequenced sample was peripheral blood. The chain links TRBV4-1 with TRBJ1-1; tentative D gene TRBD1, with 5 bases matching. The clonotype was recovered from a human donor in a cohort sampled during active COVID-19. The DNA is TGCGCCAGCAGCCAACACATAAGGGGGAACACTGAAGCTTTCTTT. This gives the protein CASSQHIRGNTEAFF.